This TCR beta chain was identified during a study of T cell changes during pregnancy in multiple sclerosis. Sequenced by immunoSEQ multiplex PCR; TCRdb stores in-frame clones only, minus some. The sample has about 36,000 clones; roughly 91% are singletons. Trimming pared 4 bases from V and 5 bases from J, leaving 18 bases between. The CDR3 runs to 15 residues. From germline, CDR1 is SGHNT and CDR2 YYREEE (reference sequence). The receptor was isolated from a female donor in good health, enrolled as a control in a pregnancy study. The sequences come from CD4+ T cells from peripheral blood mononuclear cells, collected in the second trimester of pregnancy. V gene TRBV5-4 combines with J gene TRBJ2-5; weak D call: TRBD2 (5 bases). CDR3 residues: CASSPWGSSGETQYF. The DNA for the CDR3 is TGTGCCAGCAGCCCCTGGGGATCGTCGGGGGAGACCCAGTACTTC.